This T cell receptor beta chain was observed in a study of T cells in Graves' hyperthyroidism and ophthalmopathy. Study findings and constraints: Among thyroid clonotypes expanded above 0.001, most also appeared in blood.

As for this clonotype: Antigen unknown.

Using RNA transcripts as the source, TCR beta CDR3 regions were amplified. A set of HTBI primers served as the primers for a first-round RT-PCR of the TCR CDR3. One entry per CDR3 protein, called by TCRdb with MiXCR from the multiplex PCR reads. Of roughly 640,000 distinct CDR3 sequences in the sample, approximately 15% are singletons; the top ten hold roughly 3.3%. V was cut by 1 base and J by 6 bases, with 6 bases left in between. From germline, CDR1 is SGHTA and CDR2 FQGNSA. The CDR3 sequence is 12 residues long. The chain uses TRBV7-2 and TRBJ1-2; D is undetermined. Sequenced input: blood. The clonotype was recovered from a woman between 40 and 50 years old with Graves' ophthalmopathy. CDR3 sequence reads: CASSLGAHGYTF. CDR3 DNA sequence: TGTGCCAGCAGCTTAGGGGCACATGGCTACACCTTC.